Each of the 16 T cell receptor beta chains below was sequenced from the same sample in a study of T cell responses to AZD1222 COVID-19 vaccine. The repertoire was sequenced with immunoSEQ multiplex PCR; TCRdb's copy has only in-frame clones and lacks some. The sample has 45,000 to 55,000 clones, about 86% seen once; the top ten hold more than 8.5%. This specimen consisted of peripheral blood, obtained on day 0 of AZD1222 vaccination. The receptors were sampled from an adult in good health.

The V gene is TRBV7-9, the J gene TRBJ2-7; D is uncertain. This CDR3 region has 14 residues. Trimming stripped 3 bases from V and 4 bases from J, with 13 bases between. CDR1 and CDR2 from the germline V gene are SEHNR and FQNEAQ (reference sequence). The CDR3 region is CASSFRPDRYEQYF. The CDR3 DNA reads as TGTGCCAGCAGCTTTCGCCCCGACCGGTACGAGCAGTACTTC.

CDR3 region: CASSPRTGEETQYF. Written as DNA, the CDR3 is TGTGCCAGCAGCCCGCGGACAGGCGAAGAGACCCAGTACTTC. This rearrangement joins TRBV9 to TRBJ2-5; 7 bases map to TRBD1. CDR1 and CDR2 from the germline V gene are SGDLS and YYNGEE. V shed 4 bases and J 3 bases; nucleotides not matched to a gene: 6. The CDR3 covers 14 residues.

This chain links TRBV27 with TRBJ2-5, with D hard to call. The V end lost 6 bases, the J end lost 0 bases, and 14 bases lay between the germline ends. From germline, CDR1 is MNHEY and CDR2 SMNVEV (reference sequence). This CDR3 has 15 residues. Here the CDR3 DNA reads TGTGCCAGCAGCTTCGGGTTGGGGTACCAAGAGACCCAGTACTTC. Protein product: CASSFGLGYQETQYF.

The rearrangement joins TRBV15 to TRBJ1-4; 10 bases fit TRBD1. The CDR3 loop spans 16 amino acids. From germline, CDR1 is LNHNV and CDR2 YYDKDF (reference sequence). After removal of 3 bases from V and 6 bases from J, the junction contained 7 bases not matched to a gene. The CDR3 region has the DNA TGTGCCACCAGCAGGCCCCCCGGGACAGGGGATGAAAAACTGTTTTTT. This translates into CATSRPPGTGDEKLFF.

This clone was seen a single time. The CDR3, as DNA: TGTGCCAGCAGTTTATCCGGGACAGGGAATAAAAAACTGTTTTTT. Amino acids: CASSLSGTGNKKLFF. This sequence joins TRBV28 and TRBJ1-4; TRBD1 matches 9 bases. Trimming at V came to 1 base and at J to 9 bases, leaving 6 bases not matched to a gene. The CDR3 consists of 15 residues. Germline-derived CDR1 and CDR2 are MDHEN and SYDVKM.

The rearrangement joins TRBV5-6 to TRBJ2-1; TRBD2 agrees at 7 bases. Germline-derived CDR1 and CDR2 are SGHDT and YYEEEE. V was pared by 3 bases and J by 4 bases, with 4 bases of the junction left unmatched. The CDR3 is 14 residues long. The CDR3 coding sequence is TGTGCCAGCAGCTATACCGGGAGGTACAATGAGCAGTTCTTC. It yields the protein CASSYTGRYNEQFF.

The chain employs TRBV9 and TRBJ1-2; TRBD1 agrees at 8 bases. V shed 3 bases and J 3 bases; nucleotides not matched to a gene: 7. The CDR3 is 15 residues long. The V gene's germline CDR1 is SGDLS and CDR2 YYNGEE. CDR3 sequence: CASSADRGSDYGYTF. In DNA form, the CDR3 reads TGTGCCAGCAGCGCAGACAGGGGCTCGGACTATGGCTACACCTTC.

This chain uses TRBV27 with TRBJ2-7; D possibly corresponds to TRBD2 (5 bases). CDR1 is MNHEY, CDR2 SMNVEV, per germline (reference sequence). The germline V and J ends were trimmed by 5 bases and 0 bases, with 17 bases remaining between them. This CDR3 has 16 amino acids. The CDR3 here is CASSPTDFPSSYEQYF. CDR3 DNA sequence: TGTGCCAGCAGTCCCACGGACTTCCCGAGCTCCTACGAGCAGTACTTC.

This chain joins TRBV30 and TRBJ2-7; D could derive from TRBD1 or TRBD2 (5 bases each). The CDR3 spans 11 residues. Trimming removed 5 bases from V and 5 bases from J, with 10 bases in between. The germline CDR1 and CDR2 sequences are GTSNPN and SVGIG (reference sequence). The CDR3 is CAWGGRDEQYF. For the CDR3, the DNA is TGTGCCTGGGGGGGACGGGACGAGCAGTACTTC.

V is TRBV30 and J is TRBJ2-7; D may correspond to TRBD1 or TRBD2 (5 bases each). The CDR3 consists of 11 residues. V gave up 2 bases and J gave up 6 bases, with 8 bases separating them. The V gene's germline CDR1 is GTSNPN and CDR2 SVGIG (reference sequence). The CDR3 DNA reads as TGTGCCTGGAGTCTGGGGGTCGAGCAGTACTTC. It translates to CAWSLGVEQYF.

This clone occurred once. This chain connects TRBV3-1 (or the pseudogene TRBV3-2) to TRBJ1-2; 7 bases line up with TRBD1. Per germline, CDR1 LGHDT and CDR2 YNNKEL (reference sequence). The CDR3 length is 15 residues. The ends lost 3 bases at V and 0 bases at J; junction bases unmatched: 4. CDR3 nucleotides: TGTGCCAGCAGCCATTTGACAGGGTCTAACTATGGCTACACCTTC. Protein: CASSHLTGSNYGYTF.

This chain connects TRBV6-5 to TRBJ1-3; D call uncertain. CDR1 and CDR2 from the germline V gene are MNHEY and SVGAGI. The CDR3 spans 15 residues. Trimming pared 0 bases from V and 0 bases from J, leaving 6 bases between. CDR3 sequence (DNA): TGTGCCAGCAGTTACTCTGGGGACTCTGGAAACACCATATATTTT. Translating it yields CASSYSGDSGNTIYF.

This chain uses TRBV20-1 with TRBJ2-7, with 10 bases fitting TRBD1. Germline V gene lookup returns CDR1 DFQATT and CDR2 SNEGSKA (reference sequence). The trim removed 4 bases at V and 1 base at J, leaving 4 bases unmatched. This CDR3 is built from 14 residues. The CDR3 spells CSATDRGRSYEQYF. The CDR3 coding sequence is TGCAGTGCTACTGACAGGGGGCGGTCCTACGAGCAGTACTTC.

The chain combines TRBV6-5 with TRBJ2-5; D may be TRBD1 (5 bases). Trimming took 0 bases from V and 7 from J, leaving 12 bases between them. The germline V gene has CDR1 MNHEY and CDR2 SVGAGI. The CDR3 runs to 14 residues. CDR3 amino acids: CASSYSGRVGTQYF. For the CDR3, the DNA is TGTGCCAGCAGTTACTCTGGCAGGGTGGGGACCCAGTACTTC.

The chain combines TRBV9 with TRBJ2-7, with D unresolved. V was pared by 0 bases and J by 0 bases, with 7 bases between. This CDR3 spans 14 amino acids. Germline V gene lookup returns CDR1 SGDLS and CDR2 YYNGEE. The CDR3 is CASSVGGFSYEQYF. The DNA for the CDR3 is TGTGCCAGCAGCGTAGGGGGATTCTCCTACGAGCAGTACTTC.

This chain joins TRBV7-8 and TRBJ2-1; a possible D gene is TRBD2 (6 bases). V was trimmed by 3 bases and J by 7 bases, leaving 25 bases between them. The CDR3 length is 18 residues. CDR1 SGHVS and CDR2 FQNEAQ come from the germline V gene. The CDR3 here is CASSLGRGIPIPWNEQFF. The DNA for the CDR3 is TGTGCCAGCAGCTTGGGGCGGGGAATCCCCATTCCCTGGAATGAGCAGTTCTTC.